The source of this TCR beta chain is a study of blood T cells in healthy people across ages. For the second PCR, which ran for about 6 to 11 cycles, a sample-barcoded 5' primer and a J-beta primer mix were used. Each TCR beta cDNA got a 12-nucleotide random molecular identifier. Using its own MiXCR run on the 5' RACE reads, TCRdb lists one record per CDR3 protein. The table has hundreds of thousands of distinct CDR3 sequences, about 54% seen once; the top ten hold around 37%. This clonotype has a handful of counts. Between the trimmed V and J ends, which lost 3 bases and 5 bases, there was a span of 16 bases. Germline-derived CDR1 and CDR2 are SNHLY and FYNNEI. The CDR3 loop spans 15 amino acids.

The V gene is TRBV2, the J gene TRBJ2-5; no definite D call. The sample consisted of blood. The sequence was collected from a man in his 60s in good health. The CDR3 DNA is TGTGCCAGCAGTGAGGCGGTGTCGGCGTATGAGACCCAGTACTTC. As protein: CASSEAVSAYETQYF.